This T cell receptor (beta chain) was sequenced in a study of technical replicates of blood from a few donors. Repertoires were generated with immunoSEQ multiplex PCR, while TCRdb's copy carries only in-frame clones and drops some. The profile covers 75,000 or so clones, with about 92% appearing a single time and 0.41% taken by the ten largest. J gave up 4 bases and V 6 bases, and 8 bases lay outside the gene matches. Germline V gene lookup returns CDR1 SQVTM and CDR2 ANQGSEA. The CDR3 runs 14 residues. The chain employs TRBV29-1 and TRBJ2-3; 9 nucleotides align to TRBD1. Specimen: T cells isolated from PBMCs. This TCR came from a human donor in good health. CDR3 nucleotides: TGCAGCGTCATGGGACAGGGAGTAGCAGATACGCAGTATTTT. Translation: CSVMGQGVADTQYF.